The 28 T cell receptor beta chains reported below all come from one sample, sequenced in a study of shared clonotypes between healthy human individuals. Sequencing used immunoSEQ multiplex PCR; TCRdb keeps in-frame clones, though not all of them. The sample shows around 200,000 clones, about 66% of them seen only once. Source material: memory CD4+ T cells sorted from blood. Subset in this sample: CD45RA-negative fraction. The source of these receptors is a young man in good health.

The rearrangement joins TRBV2 to TRBJ2-7, with 12 nucleotides matching TRBD2. CDR1 and CDR2 (germline): SNHLY, FYNNEI. The CDR3 spans 16 residues. The ends lost 3 bases at V and 4 bases at J; junction bases unmatched: 7. This CDR3 reads CASSDFRLAGVYEQYF. The CDR3 DNA sequence: TGTGCCAGCAGTGATTTCCGACTAGCGGGGGTTTACGAGCAGTACTTC.

The chain employs TRBV4-2 and TRBJ1-2; D perhaps matches TRBD1 (5 bases). CDR1 LGHNA and CDR2 YNFKEQ come from the germline V gene. V lost 3 bases and J 7 bases, leaving 24 bases between the germline ends. The CDR3 length is 17 residues. For the CDR3, the DNA is TGTGCCAGCAGCCAGACTCTCCCGGGACGTGGTTTGAGTGGCTACACCTTC. Amino acid sequence: CASSQTLPGRGLSGYTF.

The chain uses TRBV5-1 and TRBJ2-3, with D unclear. V was clipped by 0 bases and J by 4 bases, with 15 bases between them. The length of the CDR3 is 16 residues. The germline CDR1 and CDR2 sequences are SGHRS and YFSETQ. In DNA, the CDR3 is TGCGCCAGCAGCTTGGTTGAATTTCTGGTCGCAGATACGCAGTATTTT. Residues: CASSLVEFLVADTQYF.

The count of this clone is one. V usage is TRBV15 and J usage is TRBJ2-1, with D perhaps being TRBD1 or TRBD2 (5 bases each). Trimming stripped 0 bases from V and 14 bases from J, with 11 bases between. Per the germline V gene, CDR1 is LNHNV and CDR2 is YYDKDF (reference sequence). The CDR3 has 12 residues. CDR3 DNA sequence: TGTGCCACCAGCAGAGACCGGGGCGCGGAGTTCTTC. It codes for CATSRDRGAEFF.

V usage is TRBV7-2 and J usage is TRBJ2-3, with D possibly matching TRBD1 (6 bases). The ends were cut back, 2 bases at V and 2 bases at J, with 17 bases in the middle. Looked up from germline, CDR1 is SGHTA and CDR2 is FQGNSA. This CDR3 contains 17 residues. CDR3: CASSLRWGRGHTDTQYF. CDR3 bases: TGTGCCAGCAGCTTAAGATGGGGACGGGGACACACAGATACGCAGTATTTT. Full variable domain (missing parts from reference TRBV7-2 and TRBJ2-3): GAGVSQSPSNKVTEKGKDVELRCDPISGHTALYWYRQSLGQGLEFLIYFQGNSAPDKSGLPSDRFSAERTGGSVSTLTIQRTQQEDSAVYLCASSLRWGRGHTDTQYFGPGTRLTVL.

There are a few counts of this clone. V and J are TRBV18 and TRBJ2-3; TRBD1 or TRBD2 may be the D gene (5 bases each). Trimming took off 2 bases at V and 0 bases at J, with 12 bases between the two ends. Germline CDR1 and CDR2: KGHSH and LQKENI. The length of the CDR3 is 16 residues. CDR3 in amino acids: CASSPTGTTSTDTQYF. DNA for the CDR3: TGTGCCAGCTCACCAACCGGGACCACTAGCACAGATACGCAGTATTTT.

V is TRBV5-4 and J is TRBJ2-2; tentatively, D is TRBD1 or TRBD2 (5 bases each). Germline assignment: CDR1 SGHNT and CDR2 YYREEE (reference sequence). With 2 bases removed from V and 0 bases from J, the gap between germline ends came to 11 bases. This CDR3 is 16 amino acids long. The chain's CDR3 is CASSFGVGANTGELFF. The CDR3 DNA follows: TGTGCCAGCAGCTTCGGTGTGGGGGCGAACACCGGGGAGCTGTTTTTT.

This rearrangement joins TRBV27 to TRBJ1-2; D may be TRBD1 (6 bases). This CDR3 contains 16 residues. V was cut by 0 bases and J by 8 bases, with 19 bases left in between. Germline V gene data show CDR1 as MNHEY and CDR2 as SMNVEV (reference sequence). CDR3 coding DNA: TGTGCCAGCAGTTTATCTTCCCGCGCAGGGGCAGAAGGCTACACCTTC. Its protein is CASSLSSRAGAEGYTF.

CDR3 amino acids: CASSPGTGNQPQHF. Here the CDR3 DNA reads TGTGCCAGCAGCCCAGGGACGGGTAATCAGCCCCAGCATTTT. This chain connects TRBV7-3 to TRBJ1-5, with D possibly TRBD1 on 5 matching bases. The CDR3 covers 14 residues. Germline CDR1 is SGHTA and CDR2 is FQGTGA. The V end lost 5 bases, the J end lost 4 bases, and 12 bases lay between the germline ends. The full variable domain, with the rest looked up from reference TRBV7-3 and TRBJ1-5, is GAGVSQTPSNKVTEKGKYVELRCDPISGHTALYWYRQSLGQGPEFLIYFQGTGAADDSGLPNDRFFAVRPEGSVSTLKIQRTERGDSAVYLCASSPGTGNQPQHFGDGTRLSIL.

This clone was picked up a small number of times. This sequence joins TRBV4-1 and TRBJ2-3; D may be TRBD1 (8 bases). Looked up from germline, CDR1 is MGHRA and CDR2 is YSYEKL. The CDR3 length is 15 residues. V lost 4 bases, J lost 3 bases, and 14 bases lay in between. The CDR3 DNA reads TGCGCCAGCAGCCTCGACAGGGGAGGGACAGATACGCAGTATTTT. Its protein product is CASSLDRGGTDTQYF.

This chain joins TRBV14 and TRBJ1-1; D is perhaps TRBD1 (5 bases). CDR1 and CDR2 from the germline V gene are SGHDN and FVKESK. Between the trimmed V and J ends, which lost 2 bases and 1 base, there was a span of 8 bases. The CDR3 runs to 14 residues. This chain's CDR3 is CASSQFQGNTEAFF. DNA for the CDR3: TGTGCCAGCAGCCAATTCCAGGGGAACACTGAAGCTTTCTTT.

The V call is TRBV4-1, the J call TRBJ1-1, with D perhaps TRBD1 (5 bases). With 4 bases removed from V and 4 bases from J, the gap between germline ends came to 16 bases. CDR3 length equals 15 residues. CDR1 MGHRA and CDR2 YSYEKL come from the germline V gene. CDR3 sequence reads: CASSLQQDIGTEAFF. CDR3 nucleotide sequence: TGCGCCAGCAGCCTCCAACAGGATATCGGCACTGAAGCTTTCTTT.

This clone has at least ten counts. The chain has TRBV5-1 and TRBJ2-7, with 11 positions matching TRBD1. V gave up 4 bases and J gave up 2 bases; unmatched junction bases: 8. Germline V CDR1 and CDR2: SGHRS, YFSETQ. This CDR3 spans 16 amino acids. The CDR3 spells CASSAGPGQGAYEQYF. The CDR3 DNA is TGCGCCAGCAGCGCCGGACCGGGACAGGGGGCCTACGAGCAGTACTTC.

The gene calls are TRBV27 and TRBJ2-3; TRBD2 aligns across 9 bases. CDR1 is MNHEY and CDR2 is SMNVEV in the germline V gene (reference sequence). This CDR3 has 16 residues. V was pared by 6 bases and J by 7 bases, with 14 bases of the junction left unmatched. The CDR3 reads CASRKAGLAGRNTQYF. The CDR3 bases are TGTGCCAGCAGGAAGGCTGGGCTAGCGGGGCGAAATACGCAGTATTTT.

This chain joins TRBV10-3 and TRBJ1-2; D is undetermined. The V end was cut by 3 bases, the J end by 5 bases, with 13 bases between. Germline-derived CDR1 and CDR2 are ENHRY and SYGVKD. The length of the CDR3 is 14 residues. The CDR3 nucleotides are TGTGCCATCAGTGACCCTTCCTTATATTATGGCTACACCTTC. This sequence encodes CAISDPSLYYGYTF.

The V and J genes are TRBV19 and TRBJ1-2; D is unresolved. This CDR3 region has 15 residues. Germline assignment: CDR1 LNHDA and CDR2 SQIVND (reference sequence). V was cut by 4 bases and J by 8 bases, with 20 bases left in between. CDR3 protein: CASSTQVGMTGGYTF. CDR3 DNA sequence: TGTGCCAGTAGTACCCAAGTCGGAATGACTGGAGGCTACACCTTC.

CDR3 amino acids: CASNQGVDAYEQYF. DNA for the CDR3: TGTGCCAGCAACCAGGGGGTGGACGCCTACGAGCAGTACTTC. The chain combines TRBV2 with TRBJ2-7, with TRBD1 matching 7 bases. This CDR3 has 14 amino acids. Germline-derived CDR1 and CDR2 are SNHLY and FYNNEI. The trim removed 7 bases at V and 2 bases at J, leaving 8 bases unmatched.

The chain couples TRBV6-6 to TRBJ2-1; no reliable D call. In germline, CDR1 is MNHNY, CDR2 SVGAGI (reference sequence). Trimming removed 2 bases at V and 9 bases at J, with 5 bases between. The CDR3 sequence is 11 residues long. The DNA of the CDR3 is TGTGCCAGCAGTTACAACGTTGAGCAGTTCTTC. This gives the protein CASSYNVEQFF.

The chain links TRBV10-2 to TRBJ1-1, with unresolved D. V dropped 7 bases and J dropped 7 bases, with 16 bases sitting between them. The CDR3 has 13 amino acids. The germline V gene encodes CDR1 WSHSY and CDR2 SAAADI. In nucleotides, the CDR3 is TGCGCCAGCAATCGCGGTGAGCTCTTTGAAGCTTTCTTT. Amino acid sequence: CASNRGELFEAFF.

The J gene is TRBJ1-1, the V gene TRBV30; D gene unclear. Germline CDR1 reads GTSNPN; CDR2 reads SVGIG (reference sequence). The CDR3 covers 13 residues. The ends were cut back, 4 bases at V and 7 bases at J, with 16 bases in the middle. For the CDR3, the DNA is TGTGCCTGGAATCCCCGTGGCGGGAATGAAGCTTTCTTT. Translated: CAWNPRGGNEAFF.

The chain uses TRBV5-1 and TRBJ2-2, with D maybe TRBD1 (6 bases). V was cut by 2 bases and J by 0 bases, with 14 bases left in between. CDR3 size: 17 residues. Looked up from germline, CDR1 is SGHRS and CDR2 is YFSETQ. In DNA form, the CDR3 reads TGCGCCAGCAGCTTCAATCCGGGACAACCGAACACCGGGGAGCTGTTTTTT. Protein product: CASSFNPGQPNTGELFF. Full variable domain (missing parts from reference TRBV5-1 and TRBJ2-2): KAGVTQTPRYLIKTRGQQVTLSCSPISGHRSVSWYQQTPGQGLQFLFEYFSETQRNKGNFPGRFSGRQFSNSRSEMNVSTLELGDSALYLCASSFNPGQPNTGELFFGEGSRLTVL.

This chain uses TRBV5-4 with TRBJ2-1; D is perhaps TRBD1 or TRBD2 (6 bases each). Per the germline V gene, CDR1 is SGHNT and CDR2 is YYREEE (reference sequence). This CDR3 is 16 amino acids long. Trimming took 0 bases from V and 8 from J, leaving 18 bases between them. Here the CDR3 reads CASSLVAVQGRHEQFF. The CDR3 nucleotides read TGTGCCAGCAGCTTGGTAGCGGTACAGGGACGGCATGAGCAGTTCTTC.

The V call is TRBV4-3, the J call TRBJ2-7; a possible D gene is TRBD1 (6 bases). The V end was cut by 4 bases, the J end by 2 bases, with 12 bases between. This CDR3 has 14 amino acids. CDR1 LGHNA and CDR2 YSLEER come from the germline V gene. The CDR3 spells CASSLGHRAYEQYF. The DNA of the CDR3 is TGCGCCAGCAGCCTTGGGCACAGGGCCTACGAGCAGTACTTC.

V is TRBV5-4 and J is TRBJ2-7, with D tentatively TRBD1 (5 bases). V lost 3 bases and J lost 1, with 11 bases in between. CDR1 is SGHNT and CDR2 is YYREEE in the germline V gene (reference sequence). This CDR3 region has 14 residues. As DNA, the CDR3 is TGTGCCAGCAGCTCCAAGACAGATTCCTACGAGCAGTACTTC. The encoded protein is CASSSKTDSYEQYF.

The table lists this clone with a few counts. The J gene is TRBJ1-2, the V gene TRBV7-9; D is undetermined. The CDR3 is 16 amino acids. The V gene's germline CDR1 is SEHNR and CDR2 FQNEAQ (reference sequence). The V end lost 5 bases, the J end lost 1 base, and 17 bases lay between the germline ends. The CDR3 coding sequence is TGTGCCAGCAGCCAAAGACAAGACCGAAATAACTATGGCTACACCTTC. Amino acid sequence: CASSQRQDRNNYGYTF.

The chain has TRBV5-5 and TRBJ1-1; possible D gene TRBD1, 6 bases. Looked up from germline, CDR1 is SGHKS and CDR2 is YYEKEE (reference sequence). This CDR3 contains 14 residues. With 2 bases removed from V and 6 bases from J, the gap between germline ends came to 14 bases. The CDR3 DNA is TGTGCCAGCAGCTTAACAGGGTATAGTGCTGAAGCTTTCTTT. Its translation is CASSLTGYSAEAFF.

The chain employs TRBV14 and TRBJ2-6; no firm D call. CDR3 length: 17 residues. Trimming took off 1 base at V and 0 bases at J, with 10 bases between the two ends. CDR1 SGHDN and CDR2 FVKESK come from the germline V gene. The CDR3 DNA reads as TGTGCCAGCAGCCAAGGGGTCCGCTTCTCTGGGGCCAACGTCCTGACTTTC. Protein product: CASSQGVRFSGANVLTF.

This sequence joins TRBV11-2 and TRBJ2-2; D call uncertain. Germline CDR1 reads SGHAT; CDR2 reads FQNNGV. This CDR3 has 13 residues. The V gene lost 4 bases and the J gene lost 1 base, with 4 bases spanning the gap. The CDR3 loop is CASSSQNTGELFF. The CDR3 coding sequence is TGTGCCAGCAGCTCCCAGAACACCGGGGAGCTGTTTTTT. Filled out from reference TRBV11-2 and TRBJ2-2, the complete variable domain reads EAGVAQSPRYKIIEKRQSVAFWCNPISGHATLYWYQQILGQGPKLLIQFQNNGVVDDSQLPKDRFSAERLKGVDSTLKIQPAKLEDSAVYLCASSSQNTGELFFGEGSRLTVL.